The entry below describes one TCR beta chain. Trimming stripped 4 bases from V and 4 bases from J, with 13 bases between. Per germline, CDR1 SGHNT and CDR2 YENEEA. The CDR3 has 14 residues. Libraries were prepared by immunoSEQ multiplex PCR; TCRdb keeps only in-frame clonotypes and omits some of them. Here the sample spans 150,000 to 200,000 clones, 65% to 85% being singletons. This sample is part of a study of blood T cell repertoires in COVID-19. The sequence derives from a woman between 40 and 50 years old with COVID-19, enrolled during active disease. Sequenced input: peripheral blood. This chain links TRBV11-3 with TRBJ1-1, with D possibly TRBD1 on 5 matching bases. CDR3 nucleotide sequence: TGTGCCAGCAGCTGGGGACGGGGGAGCACTGAAGCTTTCTTT. Its translation: CASSWGRGSTEAFF.